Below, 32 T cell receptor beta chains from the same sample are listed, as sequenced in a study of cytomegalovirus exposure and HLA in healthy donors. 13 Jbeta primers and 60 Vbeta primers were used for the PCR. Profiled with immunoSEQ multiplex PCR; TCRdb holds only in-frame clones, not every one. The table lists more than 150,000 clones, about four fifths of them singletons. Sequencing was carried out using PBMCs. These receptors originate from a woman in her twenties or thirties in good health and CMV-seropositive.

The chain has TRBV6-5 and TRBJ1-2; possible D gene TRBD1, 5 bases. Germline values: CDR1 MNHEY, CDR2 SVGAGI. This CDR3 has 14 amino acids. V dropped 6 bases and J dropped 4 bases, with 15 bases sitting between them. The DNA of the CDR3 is TGTGCCAGCAGCCCCGGGGGGGTTGTCTATGGCTACACCTTC. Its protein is CASSPGGVVYGYTF.

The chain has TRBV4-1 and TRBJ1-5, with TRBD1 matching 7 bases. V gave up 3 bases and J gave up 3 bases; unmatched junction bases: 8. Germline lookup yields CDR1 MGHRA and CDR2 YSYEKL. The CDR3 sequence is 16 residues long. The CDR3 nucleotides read TGCGCCAGCAGCCAGGTCAAGGGGGCCTTCAATCAGCCCCAGCATTTT. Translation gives CASSQVKGAFNQPQHF.

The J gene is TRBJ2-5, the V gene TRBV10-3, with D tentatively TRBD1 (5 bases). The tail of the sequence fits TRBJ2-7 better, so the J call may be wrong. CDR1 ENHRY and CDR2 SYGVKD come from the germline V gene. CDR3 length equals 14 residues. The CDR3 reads CAISESSGPYEQYF. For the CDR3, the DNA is TGTGCCATCAGTGAGTCGTCAGGGCCCTACGAGCAGTACTTC.

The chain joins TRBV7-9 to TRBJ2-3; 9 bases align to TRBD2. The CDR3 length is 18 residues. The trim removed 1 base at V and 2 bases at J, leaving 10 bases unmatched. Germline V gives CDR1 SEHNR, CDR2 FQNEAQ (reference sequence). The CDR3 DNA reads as TGTGCCAGCAGCTTAGATTTAGCGGGGGAAGACCACACAGATACGCAGTATTTT. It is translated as CASSLDLAGEDHTDTQYF.

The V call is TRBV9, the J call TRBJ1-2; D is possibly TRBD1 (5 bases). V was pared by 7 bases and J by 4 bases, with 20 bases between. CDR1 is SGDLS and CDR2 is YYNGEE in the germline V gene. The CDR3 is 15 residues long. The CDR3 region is CASLEADQGTYGYTF. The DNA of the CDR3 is TGTGCCAGCCTTGAAGCCGACCAGGGAACCTATGGCTACACCTTC.

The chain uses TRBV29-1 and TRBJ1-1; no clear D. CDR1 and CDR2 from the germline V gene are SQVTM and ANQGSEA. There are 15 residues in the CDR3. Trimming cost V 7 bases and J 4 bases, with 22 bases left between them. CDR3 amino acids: CSAPNGRSGVTEAFF. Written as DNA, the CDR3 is TGCAGCGCCCCAAACGGGCGTTCGGGAGTCACTGAAGCTTTCTTT.

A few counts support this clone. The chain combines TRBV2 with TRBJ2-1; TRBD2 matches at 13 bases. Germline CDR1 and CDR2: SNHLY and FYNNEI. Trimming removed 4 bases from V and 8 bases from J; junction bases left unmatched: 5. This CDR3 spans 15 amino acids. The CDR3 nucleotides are TGTGCCAGCAGTGGGACTAGCGGGAGTCGCGATGAGCAGTTCTTC. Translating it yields CASSGTSGSRDEQFF. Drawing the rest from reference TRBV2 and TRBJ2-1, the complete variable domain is EPEVTQTPSHQVTQMGQEVILRCVPISNHLYFYWYRQILGQKVEFLVSFYNNEISEKSEIFDDQFSVERPDGSNFTLKIRSTKLEDSAMYFCASSGTSGSRDEQFFGPGTRLTVL.

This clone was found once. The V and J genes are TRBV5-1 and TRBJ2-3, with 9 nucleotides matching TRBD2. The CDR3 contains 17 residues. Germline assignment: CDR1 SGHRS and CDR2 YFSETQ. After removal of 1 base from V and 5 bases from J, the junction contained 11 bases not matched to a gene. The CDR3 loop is CASSLLREGIGRDTQYF. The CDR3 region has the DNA TGCGCCAGCAGCTTGTTGCGGGAGGGCATTGGTCGAGATACGCAGTATTTT.

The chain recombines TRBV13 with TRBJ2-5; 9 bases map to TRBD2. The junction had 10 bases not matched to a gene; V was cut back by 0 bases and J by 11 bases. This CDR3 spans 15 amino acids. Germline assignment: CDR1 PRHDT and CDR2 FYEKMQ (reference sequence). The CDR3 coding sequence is TGTGCCAGCAGCTTAGGGGCTAGCGGGGCACAGAAGCAGTACTTC. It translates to CASSLGASGAQKQYF. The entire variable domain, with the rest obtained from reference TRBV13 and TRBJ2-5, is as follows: AAGVIQSPRHLIKEKRETATLKCYPIPRHDTVYWYQQGPGQDPQFLISFYEKMQSDKGSIPDRFSAQQFSDYHSELNMSSLELGDSALYFCASSLGASGAQKQYFGPGTRLLVL.

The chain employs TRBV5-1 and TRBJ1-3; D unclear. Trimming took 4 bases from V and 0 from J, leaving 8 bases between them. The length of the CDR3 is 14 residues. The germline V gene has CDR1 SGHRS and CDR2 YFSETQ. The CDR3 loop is CASSPGISGNTIYF. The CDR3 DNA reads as TGCGCCAGCAGCCCGGGAATCTCTGGAAACACCATATATTTT.

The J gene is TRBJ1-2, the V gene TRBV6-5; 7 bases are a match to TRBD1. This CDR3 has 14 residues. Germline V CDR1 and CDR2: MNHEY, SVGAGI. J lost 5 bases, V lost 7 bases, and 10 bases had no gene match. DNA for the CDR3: TGTGCCAGCACCGAGGCCCCGGGACAGTATGGCTACACCTTC. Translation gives CASTEAPGQYGYTF.

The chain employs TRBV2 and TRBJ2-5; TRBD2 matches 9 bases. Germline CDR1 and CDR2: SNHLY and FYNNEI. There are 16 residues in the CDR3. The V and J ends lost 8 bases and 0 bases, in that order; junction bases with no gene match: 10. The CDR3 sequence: CASYGTTSGYQETQYF. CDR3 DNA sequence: TGTGCCAGCTATGGGACGACTAGCGGATACCAAGAGACCCAGTACTTC.

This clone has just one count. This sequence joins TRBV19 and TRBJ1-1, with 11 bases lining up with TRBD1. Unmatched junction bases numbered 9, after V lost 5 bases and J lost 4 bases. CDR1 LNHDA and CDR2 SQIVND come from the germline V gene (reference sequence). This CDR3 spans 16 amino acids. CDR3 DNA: TGTGCCAGTAGTGTTATTGCCGGGACAGGGGGCACTGAAGCTTTCTTT. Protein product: CASSVIAGTGGTEAFF.

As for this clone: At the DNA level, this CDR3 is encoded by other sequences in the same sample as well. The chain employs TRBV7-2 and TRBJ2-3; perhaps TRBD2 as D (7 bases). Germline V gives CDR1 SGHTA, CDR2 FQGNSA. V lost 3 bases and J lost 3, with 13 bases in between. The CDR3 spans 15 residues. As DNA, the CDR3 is TGTGCCAGCAGCTTGGGGGGGCGTGTGACAGATACGCAGTATTTT. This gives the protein CASSLGGRVTDTQYF.

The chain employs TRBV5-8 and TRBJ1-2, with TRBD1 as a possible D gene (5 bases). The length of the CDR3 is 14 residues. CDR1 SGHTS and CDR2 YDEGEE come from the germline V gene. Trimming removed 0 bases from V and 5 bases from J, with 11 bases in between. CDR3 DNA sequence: TGTGCCAGCAGCTTGGAGGGCAGGGAATATGGCTACACCTTC. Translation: CASSLEGREYGYTF.

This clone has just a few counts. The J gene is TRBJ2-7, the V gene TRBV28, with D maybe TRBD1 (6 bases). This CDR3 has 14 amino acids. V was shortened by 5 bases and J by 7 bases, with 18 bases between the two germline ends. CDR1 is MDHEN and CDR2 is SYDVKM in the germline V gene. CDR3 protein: CASSPLRGSREQYF. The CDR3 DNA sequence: TGTGCCAGCAGTCCTTTGAGGGGGTCCAGGGAGCAGTACTTC. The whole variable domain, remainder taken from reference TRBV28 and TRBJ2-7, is DVKVTQSSRYLVKRTGEKVFLECVQDMDHENMFWYRQDPGLGLRLIYFSYDVKMKEKGDIPEGYSVSREKKERFSLILESASTNQTSMYLCASSPLRGSREQYFGPGTRLTVT.

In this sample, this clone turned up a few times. The CDR3 is CASSPRTSGGPETQYF. CDR3 bases: TGTGCCAGCAGCCCACGGACTAGCGGGGGGCCAGAGACCCAGTACTTC. This chain links TRBV7-3 with TRBJ2-5, with 14 bases fitting TRBD2. The V and J ends lost 5 bases and 4 bases, in that order; junction bases with no gene match: 6. The CDR3 has 16 amino acids. Germline V gives CDR1 SGHTA, CDR2 FQGTGA.

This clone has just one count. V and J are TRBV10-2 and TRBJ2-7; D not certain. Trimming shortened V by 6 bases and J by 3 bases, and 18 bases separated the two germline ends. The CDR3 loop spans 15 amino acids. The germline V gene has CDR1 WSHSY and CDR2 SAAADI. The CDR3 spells CASRPQSGLYYEQYF. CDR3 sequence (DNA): TGCGCCAGCAGGCCCCAATCTGGGCTCTACTACGAGCAGTACTTC.

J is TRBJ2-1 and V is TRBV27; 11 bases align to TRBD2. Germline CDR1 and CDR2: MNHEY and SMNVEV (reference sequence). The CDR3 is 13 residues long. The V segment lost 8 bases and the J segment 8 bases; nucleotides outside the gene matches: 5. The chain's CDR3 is CASVGSGRDEQFF. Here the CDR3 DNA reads TGTGCCAGCGTAGGTAGCGGGAGGGATGAGCAGTTCTTC.

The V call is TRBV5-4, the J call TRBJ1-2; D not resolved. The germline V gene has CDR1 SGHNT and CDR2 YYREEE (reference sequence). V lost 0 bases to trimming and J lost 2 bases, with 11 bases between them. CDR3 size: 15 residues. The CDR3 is CASSLGGDRNYGYTF. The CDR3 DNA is TGTGCCAGCAGCTTGGGCGGTGACCGAAACTATGGCTACACCTTC.

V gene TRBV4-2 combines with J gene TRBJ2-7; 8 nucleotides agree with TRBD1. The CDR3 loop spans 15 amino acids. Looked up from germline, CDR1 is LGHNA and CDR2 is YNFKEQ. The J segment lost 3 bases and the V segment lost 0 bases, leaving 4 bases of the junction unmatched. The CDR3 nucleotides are TGTGCCAGCAGCCAAGAGGCAGGGGGCATCTACGAGCAGTACTTC. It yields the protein CASSQEAGGIYEQYF.

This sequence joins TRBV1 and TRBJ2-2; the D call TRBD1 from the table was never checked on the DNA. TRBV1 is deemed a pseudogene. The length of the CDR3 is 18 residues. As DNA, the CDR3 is TGCACCAGCAGCCAAGAGAAGCGTGGGACAGAACTCACCGGGGAGCTGTTTTTT. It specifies CTSSQEKRGTELTGELFF.

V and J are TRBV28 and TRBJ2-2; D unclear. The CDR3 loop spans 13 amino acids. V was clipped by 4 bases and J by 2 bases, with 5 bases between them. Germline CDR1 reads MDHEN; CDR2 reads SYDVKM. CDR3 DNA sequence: TGTGCCAGCAGTTACAGAAACACCGGGGAGCTGTTTTTT. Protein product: CASSYRNTGELFF.

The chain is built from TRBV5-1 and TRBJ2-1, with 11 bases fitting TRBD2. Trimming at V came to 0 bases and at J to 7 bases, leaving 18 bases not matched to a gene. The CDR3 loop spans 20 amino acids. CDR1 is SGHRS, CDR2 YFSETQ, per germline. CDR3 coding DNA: TGCGCCAGCAGCTTGGCCGGCGCTAGCGGGAGGCGTTTTTATGGAAATGAGCAGTTCTTC. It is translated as CASSLAGASGRRFYGNEQFF.

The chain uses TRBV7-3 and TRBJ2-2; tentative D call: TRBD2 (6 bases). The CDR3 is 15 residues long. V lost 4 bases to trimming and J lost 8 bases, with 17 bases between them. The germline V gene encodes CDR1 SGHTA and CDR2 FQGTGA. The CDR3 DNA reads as TGTGCCAGCAGCTCACTCGGGATGGCGGGGGGGGAGCTGTTTTTT. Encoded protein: CASSSLGMAGGELFF.

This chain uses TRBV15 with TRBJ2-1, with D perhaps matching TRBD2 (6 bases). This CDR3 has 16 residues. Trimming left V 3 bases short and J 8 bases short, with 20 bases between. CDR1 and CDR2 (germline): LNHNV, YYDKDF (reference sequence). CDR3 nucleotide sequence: TGTGCCACCAGCAGCTTTGTAGCGGAGGAGGTAGATGAGCAGTTCTTC. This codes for CATSSFVAEEVDEQFF.

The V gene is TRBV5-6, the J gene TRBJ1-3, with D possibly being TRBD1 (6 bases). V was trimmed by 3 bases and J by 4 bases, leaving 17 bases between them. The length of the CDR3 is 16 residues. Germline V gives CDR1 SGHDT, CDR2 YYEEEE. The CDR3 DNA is TGTGCCAGCAGCTCCAGGGGTATACCGCAAGGAAACACCATATATTTT. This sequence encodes CASSSRGIPQGNTIYF. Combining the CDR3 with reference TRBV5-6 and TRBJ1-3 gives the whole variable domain DAGVTQSPTHLIKTRGQQVTLRCSPKSGHDTVSWYQQALGQGPQFIFQYYEEEERQRGNFPDRFSGHQFPNYSSELNVNALLLGDSALYLCASSSRGIPQGNTIYFGEGSWLTVV.

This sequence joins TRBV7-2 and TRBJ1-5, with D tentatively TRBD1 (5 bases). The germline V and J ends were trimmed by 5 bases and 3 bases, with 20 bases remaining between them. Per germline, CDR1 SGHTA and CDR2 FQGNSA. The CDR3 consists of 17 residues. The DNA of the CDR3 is TGTGCCAGCAGCCGGCTAATTTTCCAGGGCCACAATCAGCCCCAGCATTTT. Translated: CASSRLIFQGHNQPQHF.

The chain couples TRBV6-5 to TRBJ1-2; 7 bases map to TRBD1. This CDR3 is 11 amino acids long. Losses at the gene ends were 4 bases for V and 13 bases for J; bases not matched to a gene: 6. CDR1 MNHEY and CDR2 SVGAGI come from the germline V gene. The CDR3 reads CASSLTGILTF. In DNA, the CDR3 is TGTGCCAGCAGTTTGACAGGGATTCTCACCTTC.

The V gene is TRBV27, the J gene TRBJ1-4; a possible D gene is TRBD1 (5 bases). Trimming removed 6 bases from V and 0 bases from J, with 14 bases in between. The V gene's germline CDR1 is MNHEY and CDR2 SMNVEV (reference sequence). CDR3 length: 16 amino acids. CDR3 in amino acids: CASSLRQITTNEKLFF. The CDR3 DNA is TGTGCCAGCAGCCTTAGACAGATCACAACTAATGAAAAACTGTTTTTT.

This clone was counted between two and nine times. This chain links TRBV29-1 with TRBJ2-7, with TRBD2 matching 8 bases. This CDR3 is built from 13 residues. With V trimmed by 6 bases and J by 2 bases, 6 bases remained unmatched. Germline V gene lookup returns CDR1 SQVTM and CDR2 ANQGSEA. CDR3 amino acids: CSVRGGAAYEQYF. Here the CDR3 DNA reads TGCAGCGTACGGGGGGGGGCGGCCTACGAGCAGTACTTC.

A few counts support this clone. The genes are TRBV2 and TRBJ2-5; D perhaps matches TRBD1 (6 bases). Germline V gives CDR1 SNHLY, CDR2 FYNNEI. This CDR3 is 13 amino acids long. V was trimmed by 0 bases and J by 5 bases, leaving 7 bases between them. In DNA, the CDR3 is TGTGCCAGCAGTGAAGCAGACAGGGAGACCCAGTACTTC. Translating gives CASSEADRETQYF.